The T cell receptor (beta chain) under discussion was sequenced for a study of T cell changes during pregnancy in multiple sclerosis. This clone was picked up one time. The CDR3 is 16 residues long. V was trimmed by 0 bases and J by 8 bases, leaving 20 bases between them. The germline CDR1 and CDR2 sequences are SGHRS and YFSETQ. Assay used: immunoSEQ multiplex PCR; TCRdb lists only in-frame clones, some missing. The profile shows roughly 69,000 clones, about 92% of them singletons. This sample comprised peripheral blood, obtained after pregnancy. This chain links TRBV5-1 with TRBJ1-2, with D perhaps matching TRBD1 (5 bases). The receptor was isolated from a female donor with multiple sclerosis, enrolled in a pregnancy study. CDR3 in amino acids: CASSLDAVGAYGGYTF. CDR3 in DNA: TGCGCCAGCAGCTTGGATGCGGTAGGGGCATATGGCGGCTACACCTTC.